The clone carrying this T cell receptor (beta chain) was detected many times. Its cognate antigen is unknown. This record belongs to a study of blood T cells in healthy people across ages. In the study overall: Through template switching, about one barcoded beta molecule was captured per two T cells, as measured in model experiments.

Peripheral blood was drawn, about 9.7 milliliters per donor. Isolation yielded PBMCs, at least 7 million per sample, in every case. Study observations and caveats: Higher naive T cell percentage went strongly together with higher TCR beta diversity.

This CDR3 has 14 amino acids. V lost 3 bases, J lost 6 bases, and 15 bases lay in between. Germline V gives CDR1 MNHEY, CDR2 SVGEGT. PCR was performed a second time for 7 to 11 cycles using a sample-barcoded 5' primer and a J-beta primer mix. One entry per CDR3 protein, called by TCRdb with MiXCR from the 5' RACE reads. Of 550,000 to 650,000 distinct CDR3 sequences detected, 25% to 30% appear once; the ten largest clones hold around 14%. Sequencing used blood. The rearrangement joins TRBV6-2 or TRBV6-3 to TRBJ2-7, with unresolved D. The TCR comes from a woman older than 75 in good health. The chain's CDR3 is CASSYRALKGEQYF. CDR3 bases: TGTGCCAGCAGTTATCGGGCTTTGAAAGGCGAGCAGTACTTC.